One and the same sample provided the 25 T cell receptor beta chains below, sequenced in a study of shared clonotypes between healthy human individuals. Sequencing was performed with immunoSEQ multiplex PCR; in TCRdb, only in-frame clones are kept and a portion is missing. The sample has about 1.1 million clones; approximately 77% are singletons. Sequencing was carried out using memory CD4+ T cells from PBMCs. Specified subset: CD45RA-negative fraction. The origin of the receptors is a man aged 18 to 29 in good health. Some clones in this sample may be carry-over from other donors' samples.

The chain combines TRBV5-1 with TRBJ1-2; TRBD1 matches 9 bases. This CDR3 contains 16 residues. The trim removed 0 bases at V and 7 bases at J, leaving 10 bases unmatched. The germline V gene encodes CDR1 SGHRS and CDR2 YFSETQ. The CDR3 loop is CASSLDSGQGLGGYTF. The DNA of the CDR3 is TGCGCCAGCAGCTTGGATTCGGGACAGGGTTTAGGTGGCTACACCTTC.

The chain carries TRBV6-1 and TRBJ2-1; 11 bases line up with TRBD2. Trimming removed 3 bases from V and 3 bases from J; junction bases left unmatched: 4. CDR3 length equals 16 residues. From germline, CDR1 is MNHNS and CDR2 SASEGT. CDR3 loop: CASSETLAGGYNEQFF. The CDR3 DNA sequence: TGTGCCAGCAGTGAGACGCTAGCGGGAGGCTACAATGAGCAGTTCTTC.

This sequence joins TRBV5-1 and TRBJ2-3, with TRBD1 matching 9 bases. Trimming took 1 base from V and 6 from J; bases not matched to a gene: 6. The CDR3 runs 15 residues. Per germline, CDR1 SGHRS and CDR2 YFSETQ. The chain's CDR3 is CASSLSTGGLDTQYF. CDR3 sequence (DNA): TGCGCCAGCAGCTTGTCTACAGGGGGCTTGGATACGCAGTATTTT.

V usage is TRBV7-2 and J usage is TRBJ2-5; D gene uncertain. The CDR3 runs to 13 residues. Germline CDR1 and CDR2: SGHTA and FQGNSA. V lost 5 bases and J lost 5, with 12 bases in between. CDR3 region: CASSPKSGETQYF. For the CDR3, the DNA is TGTGCCAGCAGCCCAAAATCCGGGGAGACCCAGTACTTC.

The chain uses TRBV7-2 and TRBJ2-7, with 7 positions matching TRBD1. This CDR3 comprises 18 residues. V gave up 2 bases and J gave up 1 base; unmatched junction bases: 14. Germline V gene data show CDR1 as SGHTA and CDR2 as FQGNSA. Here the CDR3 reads CASSLHLAAGTASYEQYF. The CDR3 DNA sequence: TGTGCCAGCAGCTTACACCTAGCTGCCGGGACAGCTTCCTACGAGCAGTACTTC.

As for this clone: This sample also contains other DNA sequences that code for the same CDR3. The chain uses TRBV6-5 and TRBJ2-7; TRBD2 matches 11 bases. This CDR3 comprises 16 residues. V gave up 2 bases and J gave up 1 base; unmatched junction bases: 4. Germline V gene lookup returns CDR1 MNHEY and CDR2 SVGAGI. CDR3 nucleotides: TGTGCCAGCAGTTACCTCCGGACTAGCGGGTCCTACGAGCAGTACTTC. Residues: CASSYLRTSGSYEQYF.

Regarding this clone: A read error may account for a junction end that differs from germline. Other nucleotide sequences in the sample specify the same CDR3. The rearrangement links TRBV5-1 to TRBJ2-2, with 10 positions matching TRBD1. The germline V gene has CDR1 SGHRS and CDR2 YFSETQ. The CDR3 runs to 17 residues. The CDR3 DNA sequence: TGCGCAAGCAGCTTGGGGGACAGGGGCCGCGCAACCGGGGAGCTGTTTTTT. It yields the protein CASSLGDRGRATGELFF. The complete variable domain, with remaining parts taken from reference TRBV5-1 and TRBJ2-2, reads KAGVTQTPRYLIKTRGQQVTLSCSPISGHRSVSWYQQTPGQGLQFLFEYFSETQRNKGNFPGRFSGRQFSNSRSEMNVSTLELGDSALYLCASSLGDRGRATGELFFGEGSRLTVL.

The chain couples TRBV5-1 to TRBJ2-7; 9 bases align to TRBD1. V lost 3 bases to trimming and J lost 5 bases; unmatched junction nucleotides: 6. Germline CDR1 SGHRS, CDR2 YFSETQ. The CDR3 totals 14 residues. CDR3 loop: CASSWGQGWDEQYF. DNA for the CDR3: TGCGCCAGCAGCTGGGGACAGGGCTGGGACGAGCAGTACTTC.

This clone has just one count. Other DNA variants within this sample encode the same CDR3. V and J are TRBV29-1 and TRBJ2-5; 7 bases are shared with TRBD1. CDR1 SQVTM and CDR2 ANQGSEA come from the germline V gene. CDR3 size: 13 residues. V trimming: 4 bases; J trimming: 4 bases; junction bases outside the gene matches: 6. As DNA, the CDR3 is TGCAGCGTTGTTAAGGGGGCGGGAGAGACCCAGTACTTC. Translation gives CSVVKGAGETQYF. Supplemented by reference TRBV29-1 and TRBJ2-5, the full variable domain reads SAVISQKPSRDICQRGTSLTIQCQVDSQVTMMFWYRQQPGQSLTLIATANQGSEATYESGFVIDKFPISRPNLTFSTLTVSNMSPEDSSIYLCSVVKGAGETQYFGPGTRLLVL.

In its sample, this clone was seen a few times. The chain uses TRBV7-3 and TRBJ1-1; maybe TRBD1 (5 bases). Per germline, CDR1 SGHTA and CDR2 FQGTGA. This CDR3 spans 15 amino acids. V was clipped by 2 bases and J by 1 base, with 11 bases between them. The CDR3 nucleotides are TGTGCCAGCAGCTTAGGCAGGACACGGAACACTGAAGCTTTCTTT. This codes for CASSLGRTRNTEAFF.

Written as DNA, the CDR3 is TGTGCCAGCACGCCTAATAGGGGAAACACCATATATTTT. Translation gives CASTPNRGNTIYF. The chain couples TRBV6-1 to TRBJ1-3; D remains ambiguous. CDR1 MNHNS and CDR2 SASEGT come from the germline V gene. Trimming removed 7 bases at V and 4 bases at J, with 11 bases between. The CDR3 is 13 amino acids.

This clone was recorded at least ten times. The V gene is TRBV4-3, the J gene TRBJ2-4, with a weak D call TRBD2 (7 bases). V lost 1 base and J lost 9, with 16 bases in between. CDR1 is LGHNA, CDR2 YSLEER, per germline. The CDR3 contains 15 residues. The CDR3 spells CASSQAWGGDGIQYF. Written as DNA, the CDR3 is TGCGCCAGCAGCCAAGCCTGGGGGGGCGATGGCATTCAGTACTTC.

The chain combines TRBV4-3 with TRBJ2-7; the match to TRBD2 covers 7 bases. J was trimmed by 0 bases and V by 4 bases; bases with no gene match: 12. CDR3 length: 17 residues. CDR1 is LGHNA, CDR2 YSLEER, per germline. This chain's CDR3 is CASSRTTTSLSSYEQYF. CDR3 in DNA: TGCGCCAGCAGCCGTACGACGACTAGCCTGAGCTCCTACGAGCAGTACTTC.

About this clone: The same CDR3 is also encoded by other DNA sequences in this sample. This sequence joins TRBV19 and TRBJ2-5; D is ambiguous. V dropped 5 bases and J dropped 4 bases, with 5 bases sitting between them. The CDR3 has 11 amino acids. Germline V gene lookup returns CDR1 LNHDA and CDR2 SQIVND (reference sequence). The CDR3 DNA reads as TGTGCCAGTAGTGTCGGAGAGACCCAGTACTTC. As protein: CASSVGETQYF.

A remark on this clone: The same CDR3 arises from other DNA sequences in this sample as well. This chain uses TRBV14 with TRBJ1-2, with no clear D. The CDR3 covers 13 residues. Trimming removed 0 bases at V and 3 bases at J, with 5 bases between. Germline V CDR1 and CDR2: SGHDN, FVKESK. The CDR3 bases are TGTGCCAGCAGCCAAGAAAGGCACTATGGCTACACCTTC. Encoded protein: CASSQERHYGYTF.

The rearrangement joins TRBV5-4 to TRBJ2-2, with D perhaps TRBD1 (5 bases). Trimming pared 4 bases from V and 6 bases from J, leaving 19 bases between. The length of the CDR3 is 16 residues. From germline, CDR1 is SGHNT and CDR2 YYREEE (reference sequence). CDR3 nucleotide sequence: TGTGCCAGCAGCCATTCTGAACAGGTCCACCCCGGGGAGCTGTTTTTT. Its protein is CASSHSEQVHPGELFF.

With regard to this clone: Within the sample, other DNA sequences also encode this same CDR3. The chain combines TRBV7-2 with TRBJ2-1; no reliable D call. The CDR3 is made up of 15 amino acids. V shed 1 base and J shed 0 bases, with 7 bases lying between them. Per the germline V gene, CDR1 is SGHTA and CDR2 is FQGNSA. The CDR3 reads CASSLGWGSYNEQFF. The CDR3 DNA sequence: TGTGCCAGCAGCTTAGGCTGGGGCTCCTACAATGAGCAGTTCTTC.

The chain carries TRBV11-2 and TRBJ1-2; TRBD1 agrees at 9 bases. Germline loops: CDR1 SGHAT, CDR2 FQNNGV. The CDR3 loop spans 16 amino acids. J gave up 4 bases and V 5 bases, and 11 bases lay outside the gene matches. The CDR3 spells CASSGLTGGKGYGYTF. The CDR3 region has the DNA TGTGCCAGCAGCGGCCTCACAGGGGGCAAAGGCTATGGCTACACCTTC. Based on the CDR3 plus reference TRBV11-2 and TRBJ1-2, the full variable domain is EAGVAQSPRYKIIEKRQSVAFWCNPISGHATLYWYQQILGQGPKLLIQFQNNGVVDDSQLPKDRFSAERLKGVDSTLKIQPAKLEDSAVYLCASSGLTGGKGYGYTFGSGTRLTVV.

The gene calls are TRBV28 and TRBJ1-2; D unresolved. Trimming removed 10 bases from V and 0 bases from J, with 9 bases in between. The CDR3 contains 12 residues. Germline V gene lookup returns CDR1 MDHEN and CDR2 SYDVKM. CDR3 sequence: CAISTANYGYTF. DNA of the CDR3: TGTGCCATAAGCACCGCTAACTATGGCTACACCTTC.

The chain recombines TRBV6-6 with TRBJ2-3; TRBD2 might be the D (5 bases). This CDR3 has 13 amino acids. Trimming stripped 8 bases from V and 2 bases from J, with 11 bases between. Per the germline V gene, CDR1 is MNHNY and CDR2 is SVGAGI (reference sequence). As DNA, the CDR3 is TGTGCCAGCGGGAGTGGCCTCACAGATACGCAGTATTTT. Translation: CASGSGLTDTQYF.

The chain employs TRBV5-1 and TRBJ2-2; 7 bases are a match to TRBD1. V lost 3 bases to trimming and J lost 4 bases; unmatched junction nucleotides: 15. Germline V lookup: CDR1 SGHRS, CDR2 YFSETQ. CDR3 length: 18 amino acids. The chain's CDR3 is CASSSRTGQIRGTGELFF. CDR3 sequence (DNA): TGCGCCAGCAGCTCGAGGACGGGACAGATTCGGGGCACCGGGGAGCTGTTTTTT. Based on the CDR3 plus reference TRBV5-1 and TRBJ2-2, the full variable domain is KAGVTQTPRYLIKTRGQQVTLSCSPISGHRSVSWYQQTPGQGLQFLFEYFSETQRNKGNFPGRFSGRQFSNSRSEMNVSTLELGDSALYLCASSSRTGQIRGTGELFFGEGSRLTVL.

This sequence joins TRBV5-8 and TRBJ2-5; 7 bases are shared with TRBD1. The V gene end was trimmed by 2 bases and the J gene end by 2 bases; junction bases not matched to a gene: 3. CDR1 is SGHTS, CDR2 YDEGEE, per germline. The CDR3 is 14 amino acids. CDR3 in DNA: TGTGCCAGCAGCTTTCAGACAGGGCAAGAGACCCAGTACTTC. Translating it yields CASSFQTGQETQYF.

The DNA for the CDR3 is TGCAGCGTTGGAGATCCAGGGGAGAACGGCTACACCTTC. Its protein product is CSVGDPGENGYTF. J is TRBJ1-2 and V is TRBV29-1; D possibly corresponds to TRBD1 (6 bases). Germline V gene data show CDR1 as SQVTM and CDR2 as ANQGSEA. CDR3 length: 13 amino acids. V gave up 4 bases and J gave up 8 bases, with 17 bases separating them.

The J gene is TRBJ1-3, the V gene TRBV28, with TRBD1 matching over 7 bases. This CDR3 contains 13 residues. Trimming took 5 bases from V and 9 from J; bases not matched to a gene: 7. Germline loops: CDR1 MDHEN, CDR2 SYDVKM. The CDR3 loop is CASSNAQGSTIYF. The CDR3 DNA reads TGTGCCAGCAGTAACGCACAGGGGAGCACCATATATTTT.

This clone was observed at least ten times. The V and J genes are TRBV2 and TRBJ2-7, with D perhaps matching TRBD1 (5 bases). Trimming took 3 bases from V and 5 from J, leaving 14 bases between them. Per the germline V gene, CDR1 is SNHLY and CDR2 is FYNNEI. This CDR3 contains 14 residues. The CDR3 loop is CASSEQGTGDEQYF. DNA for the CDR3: TGTGCCAGCAGTGAGCAGGGAACTGGAGACGAGCAGTACTTC.